The 29 T cell receptor beta chains given below trace back to one sample, sequenced in a study of shared clonotypes between healthy human individuals. Clones were sequenced by immunoSEQ multiplex PCR, and TCRdb holds only the in-frame ones, with some missing. Here the sample spans roughly 2.5 million clones, about 92% being singletons. Sequenced sample: naive CD4+ T cells sorted from blood. Described subset: CD45RA+ positively selected. These receptors were taken from a man between 18 and 29 years old in good health.

V is TRBV27 and J is TRBJ1-2; TRBD1 agrees at 9 bases. CDR1 is MNHEY, CDR2 SMNVEV, per germline (reference sequence). Unmatched junction bases numbered 8, after V lost 1 base and J lost 5 bases. CDR3 length: 16 residues. CDR3 sequence: CASSLLGTGKWYGYTF. CDR3 coding DNA: TGTGCCAGCAGTTTATTGGGGACAGGGAAATGGTATGGCTACACCTTC.

This clone appeared a few times. CDR3 residues: CATTGQGNSPLHF. The DNA for the CDR3 is TGTGCCACCACCGGACAGGGAAATTCACCCCTCCACTTT. This chain joins TRBV19 and TRBJ1-6, with 8 bases aligning to TRBD1. V lost 10 bases and J lost 7; bases outside the gene matches: 6. The CDR3 sequence is 13 residues long. Germline values: CDR1 LNHDA, CDR2 SQIVND (reference sequence).

This chain links TRBV7-2 with TRBJ2-3, with D perhaps TRBD1 (6 bases). CDR3 length equals 15 residues. Deletions cut 5 bases from V and 1 base from J, with 13 bases between. Germline CDR1 SGHTA, CDR2 FQGNSA. CDR3 in DNA: TGTGCCAGCAGCCCCCTTGACAGGCGCACAGATACGCAGTATTTT. Its protein product is CASSPLDRRTDTQYF.

This sequence joins TRBV5-4 and TRBJ1-2; D gene uncertain. Germline CDR1 is SGHNT and CDR2 is YYREEE (reference sequence). The CDR3 is 15 residues long. The ends were cut back, 6 bases at V and 3 bases at J, with 18 bases in the middle. CDR3 protein: CASTPQWGSDYGYTF. CDR3 sequence (DNA): TGTGCCAGCACCCCGCAGTGGGGATCTGACTATGGCTACACCTTC.

V usage is TRBV10-3 and J usage is TRBJ2-3; D is possibly TRBD1 or TRBD2 (5 bases each). This CDR3 is built from 15 residues. The V and J ends lost 7 bases and 5 bases respectively, with 19 bases between them. CDR1 ENHRY and CDR2 SYGVKD come from the germline V gene. In DNA, the CDR3 is TGTGCCATCAACGGTCGTACGGGGCGCCTAGATACGCAGTATTTT. Translation gives CAINGRTGRLDTQYF.

V usage is TRBV19 and J usage is TRBJ1-6; 12 bases are shared with TRBD1. CDR3 length equals 17 residues. CDR1 LNHDA and CDR2 SQIVND come from the germline V gene (reference sequence). Trimming removed 5 bases from V and 7 bases from J; junction bases left unmatched: 9. CDR3 bases: TGTGCCAGTAGTTCCCCGGGGACAGGGGGCCCAAATTCACCCCTCCACTTT. Translated: CASSSPGTGGPNSPLHF.

V usage is TRBV4-3 and J usage is TRBJ1-1; D gene uncertain. CDR1 and CDR2 from the germline V gene are LGHNA and YSLEER. This CDR3 spans 13 amino acids. Between the trimmed V and J ends, which lost 4 bases and 3 bases, there was a span of 9 bases. The CDR3 nucleotides are TGCGCCAGCAGCCTCTGGGTGTACACTGAAGCTTTCTTT. It specifies CASSLWVYTEAFF.

The CDR3 DNA follows: TGCGCCAGCAGCTTGGCCCCCGGAACCGACTACGAGCAGTACTTC. Protein sequence: CASSLAPGTDYEQYF. The chain combines TRBV5-1 with TRBJ2-7; D call uncertain. The CDR3 loop spans 15 amino acids. V dropped 0 bases and J dropped 3 bases, with 13 bases sitting between them. CDR1 is SGHRS, CDR2 YFSETQ, per germline.

This chain uses TRBV30 with TRBJ2-1; D is perhaps TRBD1 (6 bases). Germline CDR1 is GTSNPN and CDR2 is SVGIG (reference sequence). V was trimmed by 5 bases and J by 2 bases, leaving 19 bases between them. The CDR3 has 16 residues. CDR3 sequence reads: CAWERNTGNPYNEQFF. CDR3 DNA: TGTGCCTGGGAGCGGAATACAGGGAACCCCTACAATGAGCAGTTCTTC.

As concerns this clone: This specimen includes other DNA sequences encoding the same CDR3. The chain joins TRBV6-6 to TRBJ2-3; D is tentatively TRBD1 or TRBD2 (5 bases each). Between the trimmed V and J ends, which lost 4 bases and 0 bases, there was a span of 11 bases. Germline V CDR1 and CDR2: MNHNY, SVGAGI (reference sequence). The CDR3 has 15 amino acids. The CDR3 sequence is CASSSTGGSTDTQYF. The CDR3 nucleotides are TGTGCCAGCAGTTCCACTGGGGGAAGCACAGATACGCAGTATTTT.

The chain carries TRBV28 and TRBJ1-4; D possibly corresponds to TRBD1 (6 bases). This CDR3 has 16 amino acids. Germline loops: CDR1 MDHEN, CDR2 SYDVKM. The germline V and J ends were trimmed by 7 bases and 1 base, with 16 bases remaining between them. The CDR3: CASTLGGGLTNEKLFF. CDR3 nucleotide sequence: TGTGCCAGCACTCTCGGGGGCGGCTTAACTAATGAAAAACTGTTTTTT.

This sequence joins TRBV15 and TRBJ2-7; D tentatively reads TRBD1 or TRBD2 (5 bases each). The CDR3 has 13 amino acids. CDR1 is LNHNV, CDR2 YYDKDF, per germline (reference sequence). The ends were cut back, 2 bases at V and 4 bases at J, with 9 bases in the middle. CDR3 protein: CATSRLWGYEQYF. The CDR3 DNA reads TGTGCCACCAGCAGACTCTGGGGGTACGAGCAGTACTTC.

In this sample, this clone turned up once. This rearrangement joins TRBV27 to TRBJ2-2; 7 positions match TRBD1. The CDR3 extends over 14 amino acids. Germline trimming cut 10 bases from V and 5 bases from J; bases unmatched to any gene: 10. CDR1 and CDR2 from the germline V gene are MNHEY and SMNVEV (reference sequence). The CDR3 region is CANGKGQWTGELFF. The CDR3 coding sequence is TGTGCCAACGGGAAGGGACAGTGGACCGGGGAGCTGTTTTTT.

The table lists this clone with a count of one. Other DNA sequences in the sample encode the same CDR3. The chain has TRBV5-1 and TRBJ1-2; no clear D gene. Per germline, CDR1 SGHRS and CDR2 YFSETQ. Trimming took off 3 bases at V and 1 base at J, with 10 bases between the two ends. The CDR3 sequence is 14 residues long. In DNA, the CDR3 is TGCGCCAGCAGCTCTACTGGAGATAACTATGGCTACACCTTC. This sequence encodes CASSSTGDNYGYTF.

J is TRBJ2-7 and V is TRBV4-1; D may correspond to TRBD1 or TRBD2 (5 bases each). V dropped 0 bases and J dropped 2 bases, with 20 bases sitting between them. Per germline, CDR1 MGHRA and CDR2 YSYEKL. The CDR3 contains 18 residues. For the CDR3, the DNA is TGCGCCAGCAGCCAAGATCGGGGCTTTGGGGTGTCTACCTACGAGCAGTACTTC. Amino acid sequence: CASSQDRGFGVSTYEQYF.

This clone occurred once. V and J are TRBV6-5 and TRBJ2-1; D is uncertain. The V gene's germline CDR1 is MNHEY and CDR2 SVGAGI. V was clipped by 0 bases and J by 1 base, with 10 bases between them. The CDR3 sequence is 16 residues long. The CDR3 sequence is CASSYSATLSYNEQFF. DNA for the CDR3: TGTGCCAGCAGTTACTCGGCCACCTTATCCTACAATGAGCAGTTCTTC.

CDR3 region: CASTLVEGAQPQHF. The CDR3 bases are TGTGCCAGCACCCTAGTGGAGGGAGCACAGCCCCAGCATTTT. The V gene is TRBV2, the J gene TRBJ1-5; D is undetermined. The CDR3 is 14 residues long. Trimming left V 7 bases short and J 7 bases short, with 17 bases between. The germline gives CDR1 SNHLY, CDR2 FYNNEI.

The chain is built from TRBV9 and TRBJ2-7, with a tentative D call TRBD1 (5 bases). This CDR3 spans 13 amino acids. Between the trimmed V and J ends, which lost 0 bases and 6 bases, there was a span of 10 bases. Germline assignment: CDR1 SGDLS and CDR2 YYNGEE. CDR3 DNA sequence: TGTGCCAGCAGCGTAGGATCAGGGCTCGAGCAGTACTTC. Its translation is CASSVGSGLEQYF.

A remark on this clone: Other nucleotide sequences from this sample produce the same CDR3. The chain joins TRBV28 to TRBJ1-4; 8 bases agree with TRBD1. Germline V gene sequence: CDR1 MDHEN, CDR2 SYDVKM. Trimming removed 4 bases from V and 5 bases from J; junction bases left unmatched: 6. The CDR3 has 15 amino acids. CDR3: CASSSSGGLNEKLFF. The CDR3, as DNA: TGTGCCAGCAGTTCCTCAGGGGGCCTCAATGAAAAACTGTTTTTT.

This sequence joins TRBV25-1 and TRBJ2-7; D possibly corresponds to TRBD1 (6 bases). The V and J ends lost 4 bases and 3 bases respectively, with 13 bases between them. The germline gives CDR1 MGHDK, CDR2 SYGVNS. The CDR3 has 14 amino acids. CDR3 protein: CASSAGTLVYEQYF. The CDR3 nucleotides are TGTGCCAGCAGTGCCGGGACATTAGTCTACGAGCAGTACTTC.

The gene calls are TRBV7-2 and TRBJ2-5; no definite D call. Germline V gene sequence: CDR1 SGHTA, CDR2 FQGNSA. The CDR3 totals 15 residues. Deletions cut 0 bases from V and 4 bases from J, with 12 bases between. DNA of the CDR3: TGTGCCAGCAGCTTAGCGCGGCCTGTGGGAGAGACCCAGTACTTC. It yields the protein CASSLARPVGETQYF.

This clone was found once. This specimen includes other DNA sequences encoding the same CDR3. The CDR3: CASSPLNSNQPQHF. CDR3 nucleotides: TGTGCCAGCTCACCACTGAATAGCAATCAGCCCCAGCATTTT. The chain joins TRBV18 to TRBJ1-5, with D unclear. This CDR3 has 14 residues. The V gene's germline CDR1 is KGHSH and CDR2 LQKENI. V lost 1 base and J lost 0, with 4 bases in between. Using reference TRBV18 and TRBJ1-5 for the parts outside the CDR3, the full variable domain is NAGVMQNPRHLVRRRGQEARLRCSPMKGHSHVYWYRQLPEEGLKFMVYLQKENIIDESGMPKERFSAEFPKEGPSILRIQQVVRGDSAAYFCASSPLNSNQPQHFGDGTRLSIL.

The rearrangement joins TRBV18 to TRBJ2-7; D not resolved. This CDR3 has 14 amino acids. V was trimmed by 0 bases and J by 4 bases, leaving 10 bases between them. Germline V CDR1 and CDR2: KGHSH, LQKENI. CDR3 residues: CASSPPSRQYEQYF. CDR3 DNA: TGTGCCAGCTCACCACCGTCGAGGCAGTACGAGCAGTACTTC.

The gene calls are TRBV29-1 and TRBJ1-2, with D unresolved. The V gene's germline CDR1 is SQVTM and CDR2 ANQGSEA. Trimming removed 6 bases from V and 9 bases from J, with 17 bases in between. This CDR3 contains 12 residues. CDR3 DNA sequence: TGCAGCGTCACCTTTGGGGTAGGGAGCTACACCTTC. Translated, it gives CSVTFGVGSYTF. The complete variable domain, with remaining parts taken from reference TRBV29-1 and TRBJ1-2, reads SAVISQKPSRDICQRGTSLTIQCQVDSQVTMMFWYRQQPGQSLTLIATANQGSEATYESGFVIDKFPISRPNLTFSTLTVSNMSPEDSSIYLCSVTFGVGSYTFGSGTRLTVV.

The table lists this clone with a count of one. The chain couples TRBV25-1 to TRBJ2-3; TRBD1 might be the D (5 bases). The germline V gene encodes CDR1 MGHDK and CDR2 SYGVNS. The CDR3 length is 16 residues. Trimming cost V 6 bases and J 3 bases, with 19 bases left between them. The CDR3 spells CASSVVYGALTDTQYF. In DNA, the CDR3 is TGTGCCAGCAGCGTTGTATATGGGGCCTTGACAGATACGCAGTATTTT.

This clone came up once. The V and J genes are TRBV5-5 and TRBJ1-3, with 10 nucleotides matching TRBD1. Germline loops: CDR1 SGHKS, CDR2 YYEKEE (reference sequence). V shed 3 bases, J shed 11 bases, and the junction held 8 bases outside the gene matches. The CDR3 totals 14 residues. The DNA for the CDR3 is TGTGCCAGCAGCTATGGGACAGGGGCCTTAGCCATATATTTT. It is translated as CASSYGTGALAIYF.

In its sample, this clone was seen once. Here the CDR3 reads CASSLVAEGDTQYF. The CDR3 DNA is TGTGCCAGCAGCTTGGTGGCCGAGGGGGATACGCAGTATTTT. The V call is TRBV5-4, the J call TRBJ2-3; the D call may be TRBD1 or TRBD2 (5 bases each). The V gene's germline CDR1 is SGHNT and CDR2 YYREEE (reference sequence). This CDR3 has 14 residues. V lost 0 bases and J 6 bases, leaving 11 bases between the germline ends.

The chain carries TRBV11-2 and TRBJ2-3; D unresolved. Germline V gene lookup returns CDR1 SGHAT and CDR2 FQNNGV. The CDR3 has 13 residues. With 4 bases removed from V and 6 bases from J, the gap between germline ends came to 11 bases. CDR3 loop: CASSSQGIDTQYF. In nucleotides, the CDR3 is TGTGCCAGCAGCTCGCAAGGGATCGATACGCAGTATTTT. The full variable domain, its missing parts supplied by reference TRBV11-2 and TRBJ2-3, is EAGVAQSPRYKIIEKRQSVAFWCNPISGHATLYWYQQILGQGPKLLIQFQNNGVVDDSQLPKDRFSAERLKGVDSTLKIQPAKLEDSAVYLCASSSQGIDTQYFGPGTRLTVL.

This clone was counted only a few times. Distinct nucleotide sequences in the sample also encode this CDR3. The chain's CDR3 is CASSLEGSYEQYF. In nucleotides, the CDR3 is TGCGCCAGCAGCTTGGAGGGCTCCTACGAGCAGTACTTC. The chain joins TRBV5-1 to TRBJ2-7; D gene unclear. There are 13 residues in the CDR3. The V end lost 0 bases, the J end lost 0 bases, and 4 bases lay between the germline ends. Germline lookup yields CDR1 SGHRS and CDR2 YFSETQ.